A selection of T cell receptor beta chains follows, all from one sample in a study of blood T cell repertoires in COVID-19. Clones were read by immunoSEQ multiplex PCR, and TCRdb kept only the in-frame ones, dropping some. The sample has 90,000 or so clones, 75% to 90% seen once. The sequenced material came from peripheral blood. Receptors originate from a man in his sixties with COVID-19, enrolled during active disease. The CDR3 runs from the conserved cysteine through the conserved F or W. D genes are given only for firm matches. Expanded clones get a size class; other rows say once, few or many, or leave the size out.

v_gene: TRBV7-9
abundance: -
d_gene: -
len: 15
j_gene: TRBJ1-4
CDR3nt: TGTGCCAGCAGCCCGAACAGGGCAACTAATGAAAAACTGTTTTTT
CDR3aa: CASSPNRATNEKLFF

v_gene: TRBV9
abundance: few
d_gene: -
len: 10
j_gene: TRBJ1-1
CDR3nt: TGTGCCAGCAGCCCTGCTGAAGCTTTCTTT
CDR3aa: CASSPAEAFF

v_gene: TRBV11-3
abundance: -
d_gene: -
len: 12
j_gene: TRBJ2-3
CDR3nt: TGTGCCAGCAGCAATCGAGGGGGTACGCAGTATTTT
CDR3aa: CASSNRGGTQYF

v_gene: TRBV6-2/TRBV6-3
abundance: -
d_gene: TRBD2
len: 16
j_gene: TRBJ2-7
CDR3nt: TGTGCCAGCAGGCCTGAACCGGGACTAGCGGGATCCAAGCAGTACTTC
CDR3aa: CASRPEPGLAGSKQYF

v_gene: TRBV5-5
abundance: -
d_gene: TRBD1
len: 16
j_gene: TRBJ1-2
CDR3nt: TGTGCCAGCAGCTTGGGGAGGGACAGGCCCATCCCTGGCTACACCTTC
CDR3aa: CASSLGRDRPIPGYTF

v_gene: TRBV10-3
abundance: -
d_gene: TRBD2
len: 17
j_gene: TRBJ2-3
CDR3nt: TGTGCCCCTACACTGATTACTAGCGGGAGATCCTTGGATACGCAGTATTTT
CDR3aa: CAPTLITSGRSLDTQYF

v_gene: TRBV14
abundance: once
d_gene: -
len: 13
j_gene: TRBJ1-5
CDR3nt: TGTGCCAGCAGCCTATCCGGCGGCGGGGCCCAGCATTTT
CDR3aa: CASSLSGGGAQHF

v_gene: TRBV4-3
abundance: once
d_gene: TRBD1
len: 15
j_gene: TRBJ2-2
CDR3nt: TGCGCCAGCAGCCAAGAATATGGACAGGGGCAGAAGCTGTTTTTT
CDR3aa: CASSQEYGQGQKLFF

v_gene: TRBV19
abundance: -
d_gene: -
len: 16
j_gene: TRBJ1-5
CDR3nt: TGTGCCAGTAGTGCTACGGGTTGGTATAGCAATCAGCCCCAGCATTTT
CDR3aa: CASSATGWYSNQPQHF

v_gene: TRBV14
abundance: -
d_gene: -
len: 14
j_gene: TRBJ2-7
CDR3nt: TGTGCCAGCAGCCTACAAGGACACCTCTACGAGCAGTACTTC
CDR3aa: CASSLQGHLYEQYF

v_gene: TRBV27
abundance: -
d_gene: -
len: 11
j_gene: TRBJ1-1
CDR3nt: TGTGCCAGCGGACAGCGACCTGAAGCTTTCTTT
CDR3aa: CASGQRPEAFF

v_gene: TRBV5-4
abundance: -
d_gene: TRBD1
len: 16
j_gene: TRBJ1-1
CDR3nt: TGTGCCAGCAGCTCAGGACAGGAGAGTATGAACACTGAAGCTTTCTTT
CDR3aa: CASSSGQESMNTEAFF

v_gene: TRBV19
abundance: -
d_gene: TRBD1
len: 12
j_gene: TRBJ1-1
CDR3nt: TGTGCCAGTAGAGACAGGGGGCTTGAAGCTTTCTTT
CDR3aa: CASRDRGLEAFF

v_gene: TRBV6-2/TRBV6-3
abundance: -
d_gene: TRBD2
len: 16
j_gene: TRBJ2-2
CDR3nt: TGTGCCAGCAGTTACTCGTTACTAGCGGGGCACCGGGAGCTGTTTTTT
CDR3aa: CASSYSLLAGHRELFF

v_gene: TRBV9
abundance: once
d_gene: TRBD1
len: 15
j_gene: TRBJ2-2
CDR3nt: TGTGCCAGCAGCGTCACAGGGGCCTACACCGGGGAGCTGTTTTTT
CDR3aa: CASSVTGAYTGELFF

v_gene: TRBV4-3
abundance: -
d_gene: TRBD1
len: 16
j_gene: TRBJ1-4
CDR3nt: TGCGCCAGCAGCCAAGACGCCTTGGACAGGGGGGAAAAACTGTTTTTT
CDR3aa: CASSQDALDRGEKLFF

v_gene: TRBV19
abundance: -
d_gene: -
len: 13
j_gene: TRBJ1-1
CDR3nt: TGTGCCAGTAGTATAGGAGTGAACACTGAAGCTTTCTTT
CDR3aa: CASSIGVNTEAFF

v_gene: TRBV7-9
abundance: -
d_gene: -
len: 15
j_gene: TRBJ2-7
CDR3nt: TGTGCCAGCAGCCCGCGGGGTGCGAGCTCCTACGAGCAGTACTTC
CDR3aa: CASSPRGASSYEQYF

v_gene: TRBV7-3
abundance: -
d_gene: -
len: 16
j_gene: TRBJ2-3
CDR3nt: TGTGCCAGCAGCTTTGACTCGATCCTAGTGGCAGATACGCAGTATTTT
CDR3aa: CASSFDSILVADTQYF

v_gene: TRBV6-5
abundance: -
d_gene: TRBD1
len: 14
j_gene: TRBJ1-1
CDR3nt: TGTGCCAGCACCATAGGACAGGGAAACACTGAAGCTTTCTTT
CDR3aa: CASTIGQGNTEAFF

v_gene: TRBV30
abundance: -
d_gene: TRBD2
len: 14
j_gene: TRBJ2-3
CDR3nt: TGTGCCTGGAGACTCGCGGGAGGGCCAGATACGCAGTATTTT
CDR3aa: CAWRLAGGPDTQYF

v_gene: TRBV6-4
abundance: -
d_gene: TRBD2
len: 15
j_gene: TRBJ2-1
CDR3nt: TGTGCCAGCAGCCTACTAGCGGGAGGGGACAATGAGCAGTTCTTC
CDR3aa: CASSLLAGGDNEQFF

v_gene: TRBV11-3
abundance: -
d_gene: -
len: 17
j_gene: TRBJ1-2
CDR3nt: TGTGCCAGCAGCTTAGGGGTTAAAGGGGACATTGAATGGGGCTACACCTTC
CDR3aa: CASSLGVKGDIEWGYTF

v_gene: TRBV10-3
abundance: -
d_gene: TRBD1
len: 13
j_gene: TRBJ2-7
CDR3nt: TGTGCCGCGAATACCGGGACAGGGGACGAGCAGTACTTC
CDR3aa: CAANTGTGDEQYF

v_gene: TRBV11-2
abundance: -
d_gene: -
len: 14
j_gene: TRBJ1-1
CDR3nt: TGTGCCAGCACCGGGTGGGGGGTAAACACTGAAGCTTTCTTT
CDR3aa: CASTGWGVNTEAFF

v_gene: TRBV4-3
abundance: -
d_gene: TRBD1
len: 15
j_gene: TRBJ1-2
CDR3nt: TGCGCCAGCAGCCAAGGATACGGACAGGGATATGGCTACACCTTC
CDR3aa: CASSQGYGQGYGYTF

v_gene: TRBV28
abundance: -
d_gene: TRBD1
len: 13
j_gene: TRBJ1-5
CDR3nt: TGTGCCAGCAGAAGACAGGGAGGTCAGCCCCAGCATTTT
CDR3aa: CASRRQGGQPQHF

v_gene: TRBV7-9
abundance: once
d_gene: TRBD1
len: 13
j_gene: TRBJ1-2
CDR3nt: TGTGCCAGCAGCCCGGACAGGATGGGGGGCTACACCTTC
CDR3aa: CASSPDRMGGYTF

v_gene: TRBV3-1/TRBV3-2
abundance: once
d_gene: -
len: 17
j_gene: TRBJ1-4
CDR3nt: TGTGCCAGCAGCCTAGGGGTCGGGGGGGCCACTAATGAAAAACTGTTTTTT
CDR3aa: CASSLGVGGATNEKLFF

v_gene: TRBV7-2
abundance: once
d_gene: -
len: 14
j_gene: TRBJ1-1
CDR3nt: TGTGCCAGCAGCTTAGGGTGGGCCAACACTGAAGCTTTCTTT
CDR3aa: CASSLGWANTEAFF

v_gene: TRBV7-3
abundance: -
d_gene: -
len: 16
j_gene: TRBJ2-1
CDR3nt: TGTGCCAGCAGCTTAAGGGCTAGGGGATCCTACAATGAGCAGTTCTTC
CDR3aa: CASSLRARGSYNEQFF

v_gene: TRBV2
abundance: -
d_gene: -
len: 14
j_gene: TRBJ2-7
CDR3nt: TGTGCCAGCAGCAGAAACTACGCTGACTACGAGCAGTACTTC
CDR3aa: CASSRNYADYEQYF

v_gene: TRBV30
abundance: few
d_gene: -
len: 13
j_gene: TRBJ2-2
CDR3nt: TGTGCCAGAACAGGGCGAATCACCGGGGAGCTGTTTTTT
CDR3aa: CARTGRITGELFF

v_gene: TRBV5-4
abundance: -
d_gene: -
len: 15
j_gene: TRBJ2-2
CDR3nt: TGTGCCAGCAGCTTAGAAGCGGCGAACACCGGGGAGCTGTTTTTT
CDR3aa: CASSLEAANTGELFF

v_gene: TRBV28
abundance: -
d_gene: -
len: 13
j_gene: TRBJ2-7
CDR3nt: TGTGCCAGCAGTTCCGACAGGCCGGGCGAGCAGTACTTC
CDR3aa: CASSSDRPGEQYF

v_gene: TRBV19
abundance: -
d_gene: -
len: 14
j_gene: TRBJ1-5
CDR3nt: TGTGCCAGTAGTACGCCCGGGAGCAATCAGCCCCAGCATTTT
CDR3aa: CASSTPGSNQPQHF

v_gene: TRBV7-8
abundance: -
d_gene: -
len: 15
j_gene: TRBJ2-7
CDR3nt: TGTGCCAGCAGCTCCCCAGGTATGAGCGGCTACGAGCAGTACTTC
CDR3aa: CASSSPGMSGYEQYF